Following are 27 T cell receptor beta chains from one sample sequenced in a study of blood T cell repertoires in COVID-19. Clones were read by immunoSEQ multiplex PCR, and TCRdb kept only the in-frame ones, dropping some. The sample shows about 350,000 clones, 70% to 90% of them seen only once. Sequenced material: peripheral blood. The source is a woman in her fifties or sixties with COVID-19, enrolled during active disease.

The V call is TRBV19, the J call TRBJ2-7; D remains unclear. In germline, CDR1 is LNHDA, CDR2 SQIVND (reference sequence). The CDR3 covers 13 residues. Trimming cost V 3 bases and J 0 bases, with 6 bases left between them. The DNA of the CDR3 is TGTGCCAGTAGTATCGCGCGCTCCTACGAGCAGTACTTC. Translation gives CASSIARSYEQYF.

The chain joins TRBV25-1 to TRBJ1-4, with D possibly being TRBD1 (5 bases). V was shortened by 3 bases and J by 2 bases, with 13 bases between the two germline ends. The germline gives CDR1 MGHDK, CDR2 SYGVNS. The CDR3 spans 16 residues. CDR3 region: CASSEGQGRTNEKLFF. The DNA of the CDR3 is TGTGCCAGCAGTGAGGGGCAGGGTAGGACTAATGAAAAACTGTTTTTT.

The chain employs TRBV7-8 and TRBJ2-1; 13 bases fit TRBD2. Germline-derived CDR1 and CDR2 are SGHVS and FQNEAQ. V lost 4 bases, J lost 6 bases, and 3 bases stayed unmatched. CDR3 size: 15 residues. The CDR3 is CASSYGTSGVNEQFF. The CDR3 coding sequence is TGTGCCAGCAGCTACGGGACTAGCGGGGTCAATGAGCAGTTCTTC.

J is TRBJ1-2 and V is TRBV6-2 or TRBV6-3; no reliable D call. Trimming left V 0 bases short and J 2 bases short, with 13 bases between. This CDR3 contains 16 residues. The germline CDR1 and CDR2 sequences are MNHEY and SVGEGT. The CDR3, as DNA: TGTGCCAGCAGTTACTCACCAGTCCTCACCAACTATGGCTACACCTTC. Residues: CASSYSPVLTNYGYTF.

J is TRBJ1-4 and V is TRBV5-1, with 9 bases that match TRBD1. Germline assignment: CDR1 SGHRS and CDR2 YFSETQ. The CDR3 covers 17 residues. With V trimmed by 1 base and J by 7 bases, 11 bases remained unmatched. The CDR3: CASSLTGGVRAVEKLFF. CDR3 DNA: TGCGCCAGCAGCTTGACAGGGGGCGTAAGGGCAGTTGAAAAACTGTTTTTT.

The chain uses TRBV30 and TRBJ1-2; D uncertain. Per germline, CDR1 GTSNPN and CDR2 SVGIG (reference sequence). This CDR3 has 12 amino acids. Trimming took 2 bases from V and 8 from J, leaving 12 bases between them. The CDR3 sequence is CAWSPVGGGYTF. CDR3 bases: TGTGCCTGGAGTCCCGTTGGAGGGGGCTACACCTTC.

This clone was found once. V usage is TRBV5-5 and J usage is TRBJ2-3; 12 bases map to TRBD2. This CDR3 region has 17 residues. The V gene end was trimmed by 1 base and the J gene end by 2 bases; junction bases not matched to a gene: 5. The germline CDR1 and CDR2 sequences are SGHKS and YYEKEE (reference sequence). In DNA, the CDR3 is TGTGCCAGCAGCTTGCGACTAGCGGGGGCCAACACAGATACGCAGTATTTT. Its protein is CASSLRLAGANTDTQYF.

The chain combines TRBV4-1 with TRBJ1-2; the match to TRBD1 covers 11 bases. CDR1 is MGHRA and CDR2 is YSYEKL in the germline V gene. The junction had 11 bases not matched to a gene; V was cut back by 4 bases and J by 4 bases. The CDR3 totals 17 residues. In DNA, the CDR3 is TGCGCCAGCAGCCCCGGGACAGGGGGGTCGGGAAGCTATGGCTACACCTTC. Translated, it gives CASSPGTGGSGSYGYTF.

This clone was counted between two and nine times. The chain links TRBV3-1 (or the pseudogene TRBV3-2) to TRBJ1-4, with 8 nucleotides matching TRBD1. With 1 base clipped from V and 7 bases from J, the junction kept 5 bases outside the gene matches. This CDR3 is 15 amino acids long. The germline V gene encodes CDR1 LGHDT and CDR2 YNNKEL (reference sequence). DNA for the CDR3: TGTGCCAGCAGCCAAGTGACAGGGGAAAGTGAAAAACTGTTTTTT. Its protein product is CASSQVTGESEKLFF.

The chain combines TRBV5-1 with TRBJ1-2; 9 positions match TRBD1. Germline V lookup: CDR1 SGHRS, CDR2 YFSETQ. V was pared by 2 bases and J by 8 bases, with 4 bases of the junction left unmatched. CDR3 length: 13 residues. The CDR3 protein is CASSLNRGLGYTF. The CDR3 coding sequence is TGCGCCAGCAGCTTAAACAGGGGGCTCGGCTACACCTTC.

This clone was recorded once. V is TRBV10-3 and J is TRBJ2-5; possible D gene TRBD1, 6 bases. This CDR3 comprises 15 residues. The germline V and J ends were trimmed by 3 bases and 4 bases, with 15 bases remaining between them. CDR1 is ENHRY, CDR2 SYGVKD, per germline. This CDR3 reads CAISDFFTGRETQYF. In DNA form, the CDR3 reads TGTGCCATCAGTGACTTTTTTACAGGGAGAGAGACCCAGTACTTC.

The J gene is TRBJ1-1, the V gene TRBV18; D is possibly TRBD1 (6 bases). The CDR3 contains 15 residues. The V and J ends lost 4 bases and 0 bases respectively, with 12 bases between them. Germline CDR1 KGHSH, CDR2 LQKENI. CDR3 region: CASSLQGRVNTEAFF. CDR3 sequence (DNA): TGTGCCAGCTCACTTCAGGGGAGGGTGAACACTGAAGCTTTCTTT.

Concerning this clone itself: The germline gene is not matched at one end of the junction; a read error may be the cause. The chain has TRBV9 and TRBJ2-5, with D hard to call. The germline gives CDR1 SGDLS, CDR2 YYNGEE. This CDR3 region has 14 residues. The CDR3 region has the DNA TGTGCCAGCACCGTAGGGCCAGATTTAGAGACCCAGTACTTC. Translating it yields CASTVGPDLETQYF.

The chain recombines TRBV4-1 with TRBJ2-7; D might be TRBD2 (6 bases). From germline, CDR1 is MGHRA and CDR2 YSYEKL. The CDR3 sequence is 16 residues long. Trimming took off 4 bases at V and 4 bases at J, with 20 bases between the two ends. The CDR3 loop is CASSPFPTEGRYEQYF. Here the CDR3 DNA reads TGCGCCAGCAGCCCCTTCCCGACGGAGGGGCGATACGAGCAGTACTTC.

V is TRBV7-9 and J is TRBJ2-3; 13 bases map to TRBD2. This CDR3 comprises 18 residues. Germline V CDR1 and CDR2: SEHNR, FQNEAQ (reference sequence). The V segment lost 7 bases and the J segment 0 bases; nucleotides outside the gene matches: 10. The CDR3 loop reads CASTQLAGGPSSTDTQYF. CDR3 DNA sequence: TGTGCCAGCACCCAACTAGCGGGGGGGCCGTCTAGCACAGATACGCAGTATTTT.

The CDR3 here is CASSVAPGRANYGYTF. The CDR3 nucleotides are TGTGCCAGCAGCGTAGCCCCAGGGCGAGCTAACTATGGCTACACCTTC. V usage is TRBV9 and J usage is TRBJ1-2; D is perhaps TRBD1 (5 bases). Germline V CDR1 and CDR2: SGDLS, YYNGEE. CDR3 length: 16 residues. V dropped 0 bases and J dropped 0 bases, with 12 bases sitting between them.

As concerns this clone: The junction and the germline gene differ at one end; a read error may be behind it. V is TRBV7-2 and J is TRBJ2-3; D tentatively reads TRBD1 or TRBD2 (5 bases each). Germline CDR1 SGHTA, CDR2 FQGNSA. The CDR3 consists of 12 residues. The CDR3 sequence is CASRAGADTQYF. DNA for the CDR3: TGCGCCAGCAGGGCGGGTGCAGATACGCAGTATTTT.

The genes are TRBV11-1 and TRBJ2-1; TRBD2 is a possible D gene (6 bases). Germline values: CDR1 SGHAT, CDR2 FQDESV (reference sequence). Trimming removed 7 bases at V and 12 bases at J, with 25 bases between. The CDR3 loop spans 15 amino acids. The CDR3 protein is CASTSPVAGAGGQFF. DNA for the CDR3: TGTGCCAGCACCTCCCCGGTGGCGGGCGCCGGGGGGCAGTTCTTC.

The chain combines TRBV19 with TRBJ1-4; D remains ambiguous. Germline V gene sequence: CDR1 LNHDA, CDR2 SQIVND (reference sequence). Deletions cut 2 bases from V and 7 bases from J, with 14 bases between. The CDR3 covers 15 residues. This chain's CDR3 is CASSIFAGEGEKLFF. The CDR3 DNA follows: TGTGCCAGTAGTATATTCGCCGGGGAGGGTGAAAAACTGTTTTTT. Full variable domain (missing parts from reference TRBV19 and TRBJ1-4): DGGITQSPKYLFRKEGQNVTLSCEQNLNHDAMYWYRQDPGQGLRLIYYSQIVNDFQKGDIAEGYSVSREKKESFPLTVTSAQKNPTAFYLCASSIFAGEGEKLFFGSGTQLSVL.

The chain is built from TRBV30 and TRBJ1-2; the D gene is possibly TRBD1 (6 bases). Germline-derived CDR1 and CDR2 are GTSNPN and SVGIG (reference sequence). The CDR3 has 11 amino acids. Trimming left V 3 bases short and J 4 bases short, with 6 bases between. The DNA of the CDR3 is TGTGCCTGGAGGGGGGCCTATGGCTACACCTTC. Translating it yields CAWRGAYGYTF.

This clone was recorded a few times. The V gene is TRBV5-8, the J gene TRBJ1-5; D not resolved. Per the germline V gene, CDR1 is SGHTS and CDR2 is YDEGEE. Trimming pared 2 bases from V and 9 bases from J, leaving 9 bases between. The CDR3 is 12 residues long. The CDR3 DNA sequence: TGTGCCAGCAGCTTTTCGCGGGGGCCCCAGCATTTT. It translates to CASSFSRGPQHF.

The genes are TRBV28 and TRBJ2-7, with D perhaps TRBD2 (6 bases). V shed 6 bases and J shed 3 bases, with 12 bases lying between them. Germline loops: CDR1 MDHEN, CDR2 SYDVKM. The CDR3 has 13 amino acids. The CDR3 region has the DNA TGTGCCAGCAGCCTGGACTACATCTACGAGCAGTACTTC. It is translated as CASSLDYIYEQYF.

In its sample, this clone was seen a few times. The J gene is TRBJ1-6, the V gene TRBV2; perhaps TRBD1 as D (5 bases). CDR3 length: 17 amino acids. Trimming stripped 2 bases from V and 4 bases from J, with 15 bases between. CDR1 SNHLY and CDR2 FYNNEI come from the germline V gene. The CDR3 coding sequence is TGTGCCAGCAGTGAAAACACAGGATGGGGTTATAATTCACCCCTCCACTTT. It encodes CASSENTGWGYNSPLHF.

CDR3 in amino acids: CAWSVGQGNEKLFF. The DNA for the CDR3 is TGTGCCTGGAGTGTGGGGCAGGGTAATGAAAAACTGTTTTTT. The J gene is TRBJ1-4, the V gene TRBV30; D might be TRBD1 (5 bases). The ends were cut back, 0 bases at V and 4 bases at J, with 9 bases in the middle. The length of the CDR3 is 14 residues. CDR1 and CDR2 from the germline V gene are GTSNPN and SVGIG (reference sequence).

The rearrangement links TRBV5-6 to TRBJ2-2, with D possibly matching TRBD1 (6 bases). The V end was cut by 6 bases, the J end by 2 bases, with 20 bases between. The germline gives CDR1 SGHDT, CDR2 YYEEEE. The CDR3 consists of 17 residues. The CDR3, as DNA: TGTGCCAGCACCAACCGAGAGGACAGATTTAACACCGGGGAGCTGTTTTTT. Its protein is CASTNREDRFNTGELFF.

The rearrangement links TRBV29-1 to TRBJ2-3; 8 bases map to TRBD1. Germline-derived CDR1 and CDR2 are SQVTM and ANQGSEA. With V trimmed by 6 bases and J by 5 bases, 13 bases remained unmatched. This CDR3 spans 15 amino acids. The CDR3 spells CSVESETGARDTQYF. The CDR3, as DNA: TGCAGCGTCGAATCAGAGACAGGGGCGCGAGATACGCAGTATTTT.

The chain uses TRBV3-1 (or the pseudogene TRBV3-2) and TRBJ2-3; a weak D match, TRBD1 (6 bases). CDR3 size: 17 residues. CDR1 LGHDT and CDR2 YNNKEL come from the germline V gene (reference sequence). V was shortened by 2 bases and J by 2 bases, with 17 bases between the two germline ends. Written as DNA, the CDR3 is TGTGCCAGCAGCCAATACCGGGACAAATCAATCACAGATACGCAGTATTTT. Amino acid sequence: CASSQYRDKSITDTQYF.